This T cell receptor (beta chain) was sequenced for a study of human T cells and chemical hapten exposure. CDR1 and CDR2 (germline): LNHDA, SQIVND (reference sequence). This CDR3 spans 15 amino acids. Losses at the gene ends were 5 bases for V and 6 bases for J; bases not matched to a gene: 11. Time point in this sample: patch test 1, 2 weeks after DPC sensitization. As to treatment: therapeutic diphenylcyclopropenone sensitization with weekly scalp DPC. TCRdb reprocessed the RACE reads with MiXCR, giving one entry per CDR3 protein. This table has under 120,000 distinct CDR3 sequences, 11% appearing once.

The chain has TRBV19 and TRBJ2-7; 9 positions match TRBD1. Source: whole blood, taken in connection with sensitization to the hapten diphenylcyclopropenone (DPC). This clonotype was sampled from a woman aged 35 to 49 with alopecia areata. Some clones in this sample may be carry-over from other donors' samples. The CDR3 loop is CASSVTGTGHGEQYF. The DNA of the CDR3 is TGTGCCAGTAGTGTAACCGGGACAGGGCATGGCGAGCAGTACTTC.